These T cell receptor beta chains were read from a single sample in a study of OX40 agonist ivuxolimab in advanced cancers. The method was immunoSEQ multiplex PCR; TCRdb's version includes in-frame clones alone and lacks a portion of them. The table includes tens of thousands of clones, around 80% detected once. The sample consisted of CD4+ or CD8+ T cells sorted from blood, taken in a trial of the OX40 agonist ivuxolimab. The receptors were sampled from an adult with an advanced solid tumor such as melanoma, head and neck, liver or kidney cancer. Each CDR3 is given with its conserved first and last residue. The D gene is left open where the match is weak. Expanded clones are given a class, and other clones once, few, many or no size at all.

size: few
J: TRBJ1-1
D: NA
V: TRBV5-6
CDR3: CASSSGAGRGEAFF
DNA: TGTGCCAGCAGCTCCGGAGCGGGGAGAGGTGAAGCTTTCTTT

size: NA
J: TRBJ1-2
D: NA
V: TRBV2
CDR3: CASTLATYGYTF
DNA: TGTGCCAGCACCTTAGCCACCTATGGCTACACCTTC

size: NA
J: TRBJ2-2
D: NA
V: TRBV2
CDR3: CASSDMMNTGELFF
DNA: TGTGCCAGCAGTGACATGATGAACACCGGGGAGCTGTTTTTT

size: NA
J: TRBJ1-2
D: NA
V: TRBV7-9
CDR3: CASSLEFGTRDYGYTF
DNA: TGTGCCAGCAGCTTAGAATTCGGGACTCGGGACTATGGCTACACCTTC

size: NA
J: TRBJ1-3
D: TRBD1
V: TRBV11-2
CDR3: CASSARQGAGNTIYF
DNA: TGTGCCAGCAGCGCACGACAGGGAGCAGGAAACACCATATATTTT

size: NA
J: TRBJ1-6
D: NA
V: TRBV19
CDR3: CASTTGQNSPLHF
DNA: TGTGCCAGTACAACAGGGCAAAATTCACCCCTCCACTTT

size: NA
J: TRBJ2-1
D: NA
V: TRBV5-1
CDR3: CASSLSSKSLGYEQFF
DNA: TGCGCCAGCAGCCTGTCAAGTAAATCACTAGGATATGAGCAGTTCTTC

size: NA
J: TRBJ2-1
D: NA
V: TRBV2
CDR3: CASSRLTGTIPNEQFF
DNA: TGTGCCAGCAGCAGACTAACCGGGACAATCCCCAATGAGCAGTTCTTC

size: NA
J: TRBJ2-2
D: NA
V: TRBV5-1
CDR3: CASSPSRNLYDTGELFF
DNA: TGCGCCAGCAGCCCATCACGGAATCTATATGACACCGGGGAGCTGTTTTTT

size: NA
J: TRBJ1-2
D: NA
V: TRBV19
CDR3: CASSTDSTNYGYTF
DNA: TGTGCCAGTAGTACGGACAGCACTAACTATGGCTACACCTTC

size: medium-sized
J: TRBJ2-7
D: TRBD2
V: TRBV7-2
CDR3: CASSLEGASGSYEQYF
DNA: TGTGCCAGCAGCTTAGAGGGGGCTAGCGGGAGCTACGAGCAGTACTTC

size: medium-sized
J: TRBJ1-6
D: TRBD1
V: TRBV7-2
CDR3: CASSLNYRGTSPLHF
DNA: TGTGCCAGCAGCTTAAATTACAGGGGGACTTCACCCCTCCACTTT

size: NA
J: TRBJ2-2
D: NA
V: TRBV12-5
CDR3: CASGLFRDTGELFF
DNA: TGTGCTAGTGGTTTGTTCAGGGACACCGGGGAGCTGTTTTTT

size: NA
J: TRBJ1-3
D: NA
V: TRBV5-1
CDR3: CASSRTGLDSGNTIYF
DNA: TGCGCCAGCAGCAGAACGGGCCTAGACTCTGGAAACACCATATATTTT

size: NA
J: TRBJ1-1
D: NA
V: TRBV6-5
CDR3: CASSYPQNTEAFF
DNA: TGTGCCAGCAGTTACCCCCAGAACACTGAAGCTTTCTTT

size: NA
J: TRBJ2-1
D: NA
V: TRBV18
CDR3: CASSQNTGSPNEQFF
DNA: TGTGCCAGCTCACAAAATACCGGGTCCCCGAATGAGCAGTTCTTC

size: few
J: TRBJ2-1
D: TRBD2
V: TRBV30
CDR3: CAWSVPLAGGYEQFF
DNA: TGTGCCTGGAGTGTTCCGCTAGCGGGAGGGTATGAGCAGTTCTTC

size: once
J: TRBJ2-7
D: NA
V: TRBV7-6
CDR3: CASSLAMVGVSSYEQYF
DNA: TGTGCCAGCAGCTTAGCCATGGTAGGGGTGAGCTCCTACGAGCAGTACTTC

size: NA
J: TRBJ2-1
D: TRBD2
V: TRBV10-3
CDR3: CAIRPGLADSSYNEQFF
DNA: TGTGCCATCAGGCCGGGACTAGCGGATAGCTCCTACAATGAGCAGTTCTTC

size: NA
J: TRBJ2-7
D: TRBD2
V: TRBV7-8
CDR3: CASSFNSGRYEQYF
DNA: TGTGCCAGCAGCTTTAATAGCGGGAGATACGAGCAGTACTTC

size: NA
J: TRBJ2-1
D: NA
V: TRBV18
CDR3: CASSSSHIVLNEQFF
DNA: TGTGCCAGCTCTTCCAGCCATATCGTTCTCAATGAGCAGTTCTTC

size: NA
J: TRBJ2-7
D: TRBD1
V: TRBV7-2
CDR3: CASSLAPRGQGRYEQYF
DNA: TGTGCCAGCAGCCTCGCCCCCCGGGGACAGGGGCGCTACGAGCAGTACTTC

size: once
J: TRBJ2-7
D: NA
V: TRBV21-1
CDR3: CASSKGFIGTAYEQYF
DNA: TGTGCCAGCAGCAAAGGGTTTATCGGGACAGCCTACGAGCAGTACTTC

size: NA
J: TRBJ2-7
D: TRBD2
V: TRBV6-5
CDR3: CASSLRRESSEQYF
DNA: TGTGCCAGCAGCCTTCGGCGGGAGAGTTCCGAGCAGTACTTC

size: many
J: TRBJ1-4
D: TRBD1
V: TRBV2
CDR3: CASRENRGDEKLFF
DNA: TGTGCCAGCAGAGAAAACAGGGGGGATGAAAAACTGTTTTTT

size: once
J: TRBJ2-3
D: NA
V: TRBV21-1
CDR3: CASSKVRIAGDPTDTQYF
DNA: TGTGCCAGCAGCAAAGTAAGGATAGCGGGAGACCCCACAGATACGCAGTATTTT

size: NA
J: TRBJ2-3
D: NA
V: TRBV10-1
CDR3: CASSDRGDTDTQYF
DNA: TGCGCCAGCAGTGACAGGGGGGATACAGATACGCAGTATTTT

size: NA
J: TRBJ2-2
D: NA
V: TRBV27
CDR3: CASSLRRGGYTGELFF
DNA: TGTGCCAGCAGTCTCCGACGAGGCGGGTACACCGGGGAGCTGTTTTTT

size: NA
J: TRBJ2-1
D: TRBD2
V: TRBV18
CDR3: CASSPPSTSGFEQFF
DNA: TGTGCCAGCTCACCACCGTCGACTAGCGGTTTTGAGCAGTTCTTC

size: once
J: TRBJ1-6
D: NA
V: TRBV30
CDR3: CAWTRGLLGNSPLHF
DNA: TGTGCCTGGACAAGGGGCCTCCTGGGGAATTCACCCCTCCACTTT

size: NA
J: TRBJ1-4
D: NA
V: TRBV6-1
CDR3: CASTYRGGEKLFF
DNA: TGTGCCAGCACGTATAGGGGAGGTGAAAAACTGTTTTTT

size: NA
J: TRBJ2-7
D: NA
V: TRBV5-1
CDR3: CASSYSAYEQYF
DNA: TGCGCCAGCAGCTATTCAGCCTACGAGCAGTACTTC

size: NA
J: TRBJ2-1
D: NA
V: TRBV30
CDR3: CAWSRGDGYNEQFF
DNA: TGTGCCTGGAGTAGGGGGGATGGGTACAATGAGCAGTTCTTC

size: NA
J: TRBJ1-5
D: TRBD1
V: TRBV2
CDR3: CASRGQEGQPQHF
DNA: TGTGCCAGCAGAGGACAGGAGGGTCAGCCCCAGCATTTT

size: NA
J: TRBJ2-5
D: TRBD2
V: TRBV10-1
CDR3: CASSELSGSAEETQYF
DNA: TGCGCCAGCAGTGAGTTGAGCGGGAGCGCCGAGGAGACCCAGTACTTC

size: few
J: TRBJ2-2
D: TRBD2
V: TRBV10-3
CDR3: CAINSGSTANTGELFF
DNA: TGTGCCATCAATAGCGGGAGTACCGCGAACACCGGGGAGCTGTTTTTT

size: NA
J: TRBJ2-3
D: TRBD2
V: TRBV10-2
CDR3: CASRTSGISTDTQYF
DNA: TGCGCCAGCAGAACTAGCGGGATAAGCACAGATACGCAGTATTTT

size: NA
J: TRBJ2-1
D: TRBD2
V: TRBV11-3
CDR3: CASSLEVAGGSYNEQFF
DNA: TGTGCCAGCAGCTTAGAGGTAGCGGGGGGTTCCTACAATGAGCAGTTCTTC

size: NA
J: TRBJ2-1
D: NA
V: TRBV18
CDR3: CASSPPGAVEQFF
DNA: TGTGCCAGCTCCCCGCCAGGGGCGGTTGAGCAGTTCTTC

size: NA
J: TRBJ1-5
D: NA
V: TRBV13
CDR3: CASSTSHRLQPQHF
DNA: TGTGCCAGCAGCACATCCCACAGGCTTCAGCCCCAGCATTTT